This T cell receptor (beta chain) was observed in a study of blood T cell repertoires in COVID-19. Germline V lookup: CDR1 SGHNT, CDR2 YENEEA. This CDR3 contains 13 residues. Trimming cost V 2 bases and J 9 bases, with 11 bases left between them. Clones were sequenced by immunoSEQ multiplex PCR, and TCRdb holds only the in-frame ones, with some missing. The table shows 95,000 to 120,000 clones, with 81% occurring only once. The clonotype was recovered from a man aged 45 to 65 with acute or convalescent COVID-19. The V call is TRBV11-3, the J call TRBJ2-1; D is ambiguous. Specimen: peripheral blood. The chain's CDR3 is CASSLNSIAEQFF. Written as DNA, the CDR3 is TGTGCCAGCAGCTTAAACTCTATCGCTGAGCAGTTCTTC.